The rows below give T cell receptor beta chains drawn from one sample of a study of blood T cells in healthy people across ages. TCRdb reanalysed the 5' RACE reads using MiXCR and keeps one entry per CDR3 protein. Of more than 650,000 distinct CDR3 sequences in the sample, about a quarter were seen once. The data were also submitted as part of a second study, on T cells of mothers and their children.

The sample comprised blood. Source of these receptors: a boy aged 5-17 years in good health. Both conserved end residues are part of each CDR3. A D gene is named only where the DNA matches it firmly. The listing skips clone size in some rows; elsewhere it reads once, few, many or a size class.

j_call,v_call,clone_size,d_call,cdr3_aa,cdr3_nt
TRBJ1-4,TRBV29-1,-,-,CSVRQAGEKLFF,TGCAGCGTCCGACAGGCCGGTGAAAAACTGTTTTTT
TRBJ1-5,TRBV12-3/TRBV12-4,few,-,CASSLYGGNQPQHF,TGTGCCAGCAGTTTGTACGGGGGCAATCAGCCCCAGCATTTT
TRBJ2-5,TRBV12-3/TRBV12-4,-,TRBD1,CASRANGQAKETQYF,TGTGCCAGCAGGGCCAACGGACAGGCAAAAGAGACCCAGTACTTC
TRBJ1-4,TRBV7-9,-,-,CASSPLRRYDRNEKLFF,TGTGCCAGCAGCCCGTTGCGTCGCTACGATCGAAATGAAAAACTGTTTTTT
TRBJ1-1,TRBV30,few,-,CAWIPLEAFF,TGTGCCTGGATTCCGCTAGAAGCTTTCTTT
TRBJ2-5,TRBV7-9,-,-,CASSPTGTPVLQETQYF,TGTGCCAGCAGCCCTACCGGGACCCCAGTACTCCAAGAGACCCAGTACTTC
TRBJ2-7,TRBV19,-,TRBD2,CASSIGLAGASYEQYF,TGTGCCAGTAGTATCGGACTAGCGGGGGCCTCCTACGAGCAGTACTTC
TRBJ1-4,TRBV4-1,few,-,CASSQVEGMSEKLFF,TGCGCCAGCAGCCAAGTAGAGGGTATGAGTGAAAAACTGTTTTTT
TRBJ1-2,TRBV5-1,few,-,CASSLKGPQGTRGYTF,TGCGCCAGCAGCTTGAAGGGACCACAGGGAACTAGGGGCTACACCTTC
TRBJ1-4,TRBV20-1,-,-,CSASLANEKLFF,TGCAGTGCTAGCTTGGCTAATGAAAAACTGTTTTTT
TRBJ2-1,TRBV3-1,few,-,CASSHGALLEQFF,TGTGCCAGCAGCCACGGGGCCTTACTAGAACAGTTCTTC
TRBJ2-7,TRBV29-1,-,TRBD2,CSVEVLLAGVRYF,TGCAGCGTTGAAGTTCTACTAGCGGGGGTCCGGTACTTC
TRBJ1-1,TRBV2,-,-,CASRGTYTEAFF,TGTGCCAGCAGGGGGACATACACTGAAGCTTTCTTT
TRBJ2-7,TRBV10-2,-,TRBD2,CASSESGGSYEQYF,TGCGCCAGCAGTGAGAGCGGGGGATCCTACGAGCAGTACTTC
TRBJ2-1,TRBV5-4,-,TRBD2,CASSLTSGFYNEQFF,TGTGCCAGCAGTCTGACTAGCGGGTTCTACAATGAGCAGTTCTTC
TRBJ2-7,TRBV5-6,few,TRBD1,CASSSLPGQGRGEQYF,TGTGCCAGCAGCTCACTCCCGGGACAGGGACGCGGCGAGCAGTACTTC
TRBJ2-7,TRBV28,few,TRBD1,CASSFLDDRGRNEQYF,TGTGCCAGCAGCTTCTTGGACGACAGGGGGAGGAACGAGCAGTACTTC
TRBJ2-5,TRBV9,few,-,CASSVVPGGKETQYF,TGTGCCAGCAGCGTAGTCCCGGGCGGCAAAGAGACCCAGTACTTC
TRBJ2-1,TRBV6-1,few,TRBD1,CASSVRQGAISEQFF,TGTGCCAGCAGTGTCCGACAGGGGGCAATTAGTGAGCAGTTCTTC
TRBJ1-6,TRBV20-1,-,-,CSAREALYNSPLHF,TGCAGTGCTAGAGAGGCCCTTTATAATTCACCCCTCCACTTT
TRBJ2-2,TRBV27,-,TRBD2,CASRSRAGVNTGELFF,TGTGCCAGCAGGAGCCGGGCGGGGGTTAACACCGGGGAGCTGTTTTTT
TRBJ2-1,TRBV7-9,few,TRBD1,CASSPDRLSYNEQFF,TGTGCCAGCAGTCCGGACAGGTTATCCTACAATGAGCAGTTCTTC
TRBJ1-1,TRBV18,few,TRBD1,CASSPIGQGQNTEAFF,TGTGCCAGCTCACCAATAGGACAGGGGCAGAACACTGAAGCTTTCTTT
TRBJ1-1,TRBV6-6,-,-,CASSSQQNTEAFF,TGTGCCAGCAGTTCTCAACAGAACACTGAAGCTTTCTTT